The present entry profiles one T cell receptor (beta chain) with its context. Its specificity is not known. Germline loops: CDR1 SGHRS, CDR2 YFSETQ. CDR3 size: 15 residues. V shed 4 bases and J 1 base; nucleotides not matched to a gene: 4. Sequencing was performed with immunoSEQ multiplex PCR; in TCRdb, only in-frame clones are kept and a portion is missing. The sample carries approximately 120,000 clones, 93% recorded once. This sample was taken from a study of T cell responses to AZD1222 COVID-19 vaccine. Study results and caveats: The study found vaccine-associated CD4 TCRs spanning spike, dominant at 160-218 and 743-854. Two AZD1222 doses significantly raised spike-specific TCR breadth and depth over controls. Regions left unmutated in variants are reportedly the target of nearly half of spike-specific TCRs. Repertoire collection took place solely once the T cell response had peaked.

The origin of this receptor is an adult in good health. The specimen was peripheral blood, collected on day 0 of AZD1222 vaccination. J is TRBJ1-1 and V is TRBV5-1, with 10 bases aligning to TRBD1. CDR3 coding DNA: TGCGCCAGCAGCGCCGACAGGGGGCGGAACACTGAAGCTTTCTTT. Its translation is CASSADRGRNTEAFF.